A selection of T cell receptor beta chains follows, all from one sample in a study of CD8 T cells in Susac syndrome. TCRdb independently ran MiXCR on the immunoSEQ multiplex PCR reads; one entry per CDR3 protein. The sample carries 55,000 to 70,000 distinct CDR3 sequences, just under 95% recorded once. The sample comprised CD8+ T cells from PBMCs. Receptors were obtained from a human donor in good health. CDR3s include the opening cysteine and the closing phenylalanine or tryptophan. The D gene is left open where the match is weak. The size of a clone is reported for some rows only, either as once, few or many, or as a class for expanded clones.

length,J,D,size,V,DNA,CDR3
13,TRBJ2-1,NA,NA,TRBV7-9,TGTGCCAGCAGGGACTCGGGGTACAATGAGCAGTTCTTC,CASRDSGYNEQFF
13,TRBJ1-5,NA,NA,TRBV28,TGTGCCAGCGGTTCCGGGGGCGATCAGCCCCAGCATTTT,CASGSGGDQPQHF
15,TRBJ2-2,TRBD1,NA,TRBV19,TGTGCCAGTAGTATAATGGACAGGGGAAGGGGGGAGCTGTTTTTT,CASSIMDRGRGELFF
16,TRBJ2-4,TRBD1,once,TRBV7-9,TGTGCCAGCAGCCCTTGGACAGGGGGGCCAAAAAACATTCAGTACTTC,CASSPWTGGPKNIQYF
16,TRBJ2-5,NA,NA,TRBV27,TGTGCCAGCAGTTTATTGGGGACAACCGCTGTAGAGACCCAGTACTTC,CASSLLGTTAVETQYF
16,TRBJ1-2,NA,NA,TRBV6-5,TGTGCCAGCAGTTACTCGGACCGGGACGGCGGTTTTGGCTACACCTTC,CASSYSDRDGGFGYTF
13,TRBJ1-2,NA,NA,TRBV6-2/TRBV6-3,TGTGCCAGCAGTTACGTGGTGCGAGATGGCTACACCTTC,CASSYVVRDGYTF
15,TRBJ2-5,NA,NA,TRBV6-5,TGTGCCAGCAGTTACTCGGGGCAGGGGCAAGAGACCCAGTACTTC,CASSYSGQGQETQYF
17,TRBJ2-1,TRBD1,NA,TRBV28,TGTGCCAGCAGTTTACCCCCGCGTAGGGGGCGCGCAAATGAGCAGTTCTTC,CASSLPPRRGRANEQFF
13,TRBJ1-3,NA,NA,TRBV9,TGTGCCAGCAGCGAGGGGCCCAAGAACACCATATATTTT,CASSEGPKNTIYF
16,TRBJ2-5,TRBD1,NA,TRBV27,TGTGCCAGCAGTTTATTAGGAGGGACAGGGCAAGAGACCCAGTACTTC,CASSLLGGTGQETQYF
17,TRBJ2-3,TRBD2,NA,TRBV4-2,TGTGCCAGCAGCCATCTAGCGGGGGGGCTAGACACAGATACGCAGTATTTT,CASSHLAGGLDTDTQYF
12,TRBJ1-2,NA,NA,TRBV18,TGTGCCAGCTCACCAAAAGGGGATGGCTACACCTTC,CASSPKGDGYTF
17,TRBJ2-5,NA,NA,TRBV29-1,TGCAGCGTTGAAGACGAGCCGTGGGACTCTGGGCAGGAGACCCAGTACTTC,CSVEDEPWDSGQETQYF
11,TRBJ2-3,NA,once,TRBV29-1,TGCAGCGTTGCGAACCCAGATACGCAGTATTTT,CSVANPDTQYF
15,TRBJ2-5,TRBD1,NA,TRBV7-9,TGTGCCAGCAGTTTCCGGGACAGGGGGAAAGAGACCCAGTACTTC,CASSFRDRGKETQYF
14,TRBJ2-7,TRBD2,NA,TRBV4-2,TGTGCCAGCAGCCAAGTCCGGGGGGACTACGAGCAGTACTTC,CASSQVRGDYEQYF
11,TRBJ2-1,NA,NA,TRBV7-9,TGTGCCAGCAGCTTAAGCGATGAGCAGTTCTTC,CASSLSDEQFF
17,TRBJ2-1,TRBD2,NA,TRBV4-1,TGCGCCAGCAGCTTTCGGACTAGCGGGGCCTCCTACAATGAGCAGTTCTTC,CASSFRTSGASYNEQFF
14,TRBJ2-7,NA,NA,TRBV7-9,TGTGCCAGCAGCCAAACGACCGGATCCTACGAGCAGTACTTC,CASSQTTGSYEQYF
20,TRBJ2-6,TRBD1,NA,TRBV2,TGTGCCAGCAGTGAAGTCAAGTGGGGACAGGACTTCTCTGGGGCCAACGTCCTGACTTTC,CASSEVKWGQDFSGANVLTF
16,TRBJ1-2,TRBD1,NA,TRBV18,TGTGCCAGCTCACCATATTCCACAGGGGGCATCGATGGCTACACCTTC,CASSPYSTGGIDGYTF
14,TRBJ2-2,NA,once,TRBV5-6,TGTGCCAGCAGCTTGCCGGGGAGCACCGGGGAGCTGTTTTTT,CASSLPGSTGELFF
13,TRBJ2-4,NA,NA,TRBV7-9,TGTGCCAGCAGCTCCGATATCCAAAACATTCAGTACTTC,CASSSDIQNIQYF
17,TRBJ1-5,NA,NA,TRBV7-8,TGTGCCAGCAGCTTAGAACGCAGGACGACTGGTAGACAGCCCCAGCATTTT,CASSLERRTTGRQPQHF
14,TRBJ1-5,NA,NA,TRBV28,TGTGCCAGCAGAGTAGTACAGTTAAATCAGCCCCAGCATTTT,CASRVVQLNQPQHF
19,TRBJ2-2,NA,NA,TRBV6-4,TGTGCCAGCAGTGACTCTCCGTCCGACAGGGAGGATTTTAACGGGGAGCTGTTTTTT,CASSDSPSDREDFNGELFF
13,TRBJ1-5,TRBD1,once,TRBV30,TGTGCCTGGAGTGTACAGGGGAATCAGCCCCAGCATTTT,CAWSVQGNQPQHF
16,TRBJ2-1,TRBD1,NA,TRBV2,TGTGCCAGCGTAAGCCTTCAGGGGGTGAACTACAATGAGCAGTTCTTC,CASVSLQGVNYNEQFF
17,TRBJ1-5,NA,NA,TRBV6-1,TGTGCCAGCAGCCCCAGCCCGGCGGAGTGGAGCAATCAGCCCCAGCATTTT,CASSPSPAEWSNQPQHF
15,TRBJ1-2,NA,NA,TRBV6-5,TGTGCCAGCAGTTACCGGCAGGGCCAACTACATGGCTACACCTTC,CASSYRQGQLHGYTF
13,TRBJ2-1,NA,NA,TRBV4-3,TGCGCCAGCAGCCCCGGGGGGCCCATTGAGCAGTTCTTC,CASSPGGPIEQFF
13,TRBJ1-4,NA,NA,TRBV2,TGTGCCAGCAGCGAATGGAGGGCTGAAAAACTGTTTTTT,CASSEWRAEKLFF
13,TRBJ2-6,NA,NA,TRBV29-1,TGCCACGTAAGGCGGTGGGGGGCCAACGTCCTGACTTTC,CHVRRWGANVLTF
15,TRBJ2-5,NA,NA,TRBV19,TGTGCCAGTAGTACCGCGGGTCTGGCCCAAGAGACCCAGTACTTC,CASSTAGLAQETQYF
15,TRBJ2-1,NA,NA,TRBV9,TGTGCCAGCAGCGGTGGTGGACTCTCCTACAATGAGCAGTTCTTC,CASSGGGLSYNEQFF
15,TRBJ1-1,TRBD1,NA,TRBV9,TGTGCCAGCAGCGTAGGAGGAGGGGGCATGACTGAAGCTTTCTTT,CASSVGGGGMTEAFF
13,TRBJ2-7,NA,NA,TRBV18,TGTGCCAGCACTCACCCGAACTCGAACGAGCAGTACTTC,CASTHPNSNEQYF
17,TRBJ2-1,TRBD2,NA,TRBV6-2/TRBV6-3,TGTGCCAGCAGTCCCTTGACTAGCGGGGGGTCCTCCAATGAGCAGTTCTTC,CASSPLTSGGSSNEQFF
17,TRBJ1-6,NA,NA,TRBV7-8,TGTGCCAGCAGCTTCGACAGAGGTTTTGGCGTTGGTTCACCCCTCCACTTT,CASSFDRGFGVGSPLHF
15,TRBJ2-3,NA,NA,TRBV13,TGTGCCAGCAGCGACCGGGCCGTGAGCACAGATACGCAGTATTTT,CASSDRAVSTDTQYF
15,TRBJ1-1,NA,once,TRBV3-1,TGTGCCAGCAGCCAAGATCGGGTGTCGGACACTGAAGCTTTCTTT,CASSQDRVSDTEAFF
15,TRBJ2-2,TRBD2,NA,TRBV15,TGTGCCACCAGCAGAGAGGGAGGGGAATCCGGGGAGCTGTTTTTT,CATSREGGESGELFF
16,TRBJ1-2,NA,NA,TRBV4-1,TGCGCCAGCAGCCAAGATAGTCCCCCGGGGAGCTATGGCTACACCTTC,CASSQDSPPGSYGYTF
15,TRBJ2-7,TRBD1,NA,TRBV5-6,TGTGCCAGCAGCATACCGGGACAGGGACCCTACGAGCAGTACTTC,CASSIPGQGPYEQYF
14,TRBJ2-1,TRBD2,NA,TRBV5-4,TGTGCCAGCAGCTTGGAAATAGCGGGCGATGAGCAGTTCTTC,CASSLEIAGDEQFF